This TCR beta chain stems from a study of Ad26.COV2.S vaccination and SARS-CoV-2 variants. Study-wide background: Intramuscular Ad26.COV2.S doses were given once or twice, 56 days apart.

Stated treatment: 15 to 20 received Ad26.COV2.S at low or high dose, single or two shots; about five received placebo; per-sample allocation not given. Repertoires come from day 63 after the first vaccine or placebo injection. Adults aged 18-55 years in Boston included the donor. Using immunoSEQ multiplex PCR, the repertoire was profiled, and TCRdb retains in-frame clones only, with some absent. The sample lists 300,000 to 400,000 clones, roughly 90% occurring once. The CDR3 extends over 13 amino acids. CDR1 PRHDT and CDR2 FYEKMQ come from the germline V gene (reference sequence). V dropped 5 bases and J dropped 8 bases, with 12 bases sitting between them. As for this clone: Its antigen is undetermined.

Study results and caveats: Non-spike TCR breadth did not differ much between vaccine and placebo recipients. Spike-specific TCR breadth was greater in vaccine than placebo recipients.

The clonotype comes from a person between 18 and 60 years old who received the Ad26.COV2.S COVID-19 vaccine or a placebo. This material consisted of peripheral blood, taken in a trial of Ad26.COV2.S vaccine versus placebo. The chain couples TRBV13 to TRBJ2-2; D is ambiguous. In DNA, the CDR3 is TGTGCCAGCAGCGCCAGACCCGGGGGGGAGCTGTTTTTT. Its protein product is CASSARPGGELFF.